This TCR beta chain was observed in a study of T cells of healthy individuals. This clonotype was seen more than once but under ten times. TCRdb re-derived calls from the 5' RACE reads in MiXCR, one entry per CDR3 protein. The table records 53,000 or so distinct CDR3 sequences, roughly 14% of them present only once. This CDR3 is 13 amino acids long. Per germline, CDR1 LGHDT and CDR2 YNNKEL (reference sequence). The ends lost 4 bases at V and 6 bases at J; junction bases unmatched: 3. The rearrangement uses TRBV3-1 and TRBJ1-1; 9 positions match TRBD1. This receptor was identified in a human donor in good health. In DNA, the CDR3 is TGTGCCAGCAGCCGTGGACAGGGGTCTGAAGCTTTCTTT. This sequence encodes CASSRGQGSEAFF.